This record looks at one T cell receptor (delta chain) sequence and its context. Other DNA sequences in the same sample also yield this CDR3. This record comes from a study of gamma-delta T cells after stem cell transplantation. Trimming removed 3 bases from V and 4 bases from J; junction bases left unmatched: 9. The CDR3 has 16 amino acids. The germline V gene has CDR1 GEAIGNYY and CDR2 EKD. TCRdb fed the RT-PCR reads to CATT. The repertoire holds around 2,700 delta-chain clones, with under 3% as singletons. The sequenced sample was gamma-delta T cells. This chain joins TRDV2 and TRDJ1; 11 nucleotides align to TRDD3. The receptor was derived from a human donor. It is not recorded whose cells these are; they may come from a transplant donor. CDR3 in DNA: TGTGCCTGTGACGCCCTACTGGGGGATAAGGGCGATAAACTCATCTTT. Translation gives CACDALLGDKGDKLIF.